This TCR beta chain was sequenced during a study of blood T cell repertoires in COVID-19. Sequencing was performed with immunoSEQ multiplex PCR; in TCRdb, only in-frame clones are kept and a portion is missing. The sample carries approximately 180,000 clones, 80% to 90% recorded once. This CDR3 has 17 residues. Per the germline V gene, CDR1 is LGHDT and CDR2 is YNNKEL (reference sequence). V lost 0 bases to trimming and J lost 8 bases; unmatched junction nucleotides: 8. Source material: peripheral blood. The clonotype originates from a woman in her 50s with acute or convalescent COVID-19. The gene calls are TRBV3-1 (or the pseudogene TRBV3-2) and TRBJ2-3; 13 nucleotides align to TRBD2. The CDR3 DNA reads as TGTGCCAGCAGCCAAGATACAGGACTAGCGGGAGCGGGTACGCAGTATTTT. Its translation: CASSQDTGLAGAGTQYF.